This record concerns one TCR beta chain sequence. Clones were sequenced by immunoSEQ multiplex PCR, and TCRdb holds only the in-frame ones, with some missing. The table records some 77,000 clones, roughly 85% of them present only once. This record comes from a study of technical replicates of blood from a handful of donors. CDR3 size: 14 residues. V was clipped by 5 bases and J by 4 bases; unmatched bases: 6. In germline, CDR1 is SGHAT, CDR2 FQDESV (reference sequence). Source material: PBMCs. The chain recombines TRBV11-1 with TRBJ2-7, with TRBD2 matching over 9 bases. This sequence was found in a human donor in good health. Some clones in this sample may be carry-over from other donors' samples. Here the CDR3 reads CASSRTSGLYEQYF. The CDR3, as DNA: TGTGCCAGCAGCCGCACTAGCGGGTTATACGAGCAGTACTTC.